This T cell receptor (beta chain) was identified during a study of cytomegalovirus exposure and HLA in healthy donors. Germline CDR1 reads KGHSH; CDR2 reads LQKENI. Losses at the gene ends were 2 bases for V and 3 bases for J; bases not matched to a gene: 6. CDR3 length: 16 residues. Regarding this clone: Its antigen is unknown.

Findings and caveats of the study: Some TCR beta chains (about 180 of them) were listed as cytomegalovirus-associated.

The PCR had 60 Vbeta and 13 Jbeta primers. Produced via immunoSEQ multiplex PCR; TCRdb's table is partial and in-frame only. The sample data list 70,000 to 75,000 clones. Healthy bone marrow donors formed the donor group. Material for sequencing was PBMCs. The receptor was isolated from a female donor in good health and CMV-seropositive. V gene TRBV18 combines with J gene TRBJ2-3, with 9 bases identical to TRBD2. In DNA form, the CDR3 reads TGTGCCAGCTCACCAAGAAGAAGCGGGGGGACAGATACGCAGTATTTT. Amino acid sequence: CASSPRRSGGTDTQYF.